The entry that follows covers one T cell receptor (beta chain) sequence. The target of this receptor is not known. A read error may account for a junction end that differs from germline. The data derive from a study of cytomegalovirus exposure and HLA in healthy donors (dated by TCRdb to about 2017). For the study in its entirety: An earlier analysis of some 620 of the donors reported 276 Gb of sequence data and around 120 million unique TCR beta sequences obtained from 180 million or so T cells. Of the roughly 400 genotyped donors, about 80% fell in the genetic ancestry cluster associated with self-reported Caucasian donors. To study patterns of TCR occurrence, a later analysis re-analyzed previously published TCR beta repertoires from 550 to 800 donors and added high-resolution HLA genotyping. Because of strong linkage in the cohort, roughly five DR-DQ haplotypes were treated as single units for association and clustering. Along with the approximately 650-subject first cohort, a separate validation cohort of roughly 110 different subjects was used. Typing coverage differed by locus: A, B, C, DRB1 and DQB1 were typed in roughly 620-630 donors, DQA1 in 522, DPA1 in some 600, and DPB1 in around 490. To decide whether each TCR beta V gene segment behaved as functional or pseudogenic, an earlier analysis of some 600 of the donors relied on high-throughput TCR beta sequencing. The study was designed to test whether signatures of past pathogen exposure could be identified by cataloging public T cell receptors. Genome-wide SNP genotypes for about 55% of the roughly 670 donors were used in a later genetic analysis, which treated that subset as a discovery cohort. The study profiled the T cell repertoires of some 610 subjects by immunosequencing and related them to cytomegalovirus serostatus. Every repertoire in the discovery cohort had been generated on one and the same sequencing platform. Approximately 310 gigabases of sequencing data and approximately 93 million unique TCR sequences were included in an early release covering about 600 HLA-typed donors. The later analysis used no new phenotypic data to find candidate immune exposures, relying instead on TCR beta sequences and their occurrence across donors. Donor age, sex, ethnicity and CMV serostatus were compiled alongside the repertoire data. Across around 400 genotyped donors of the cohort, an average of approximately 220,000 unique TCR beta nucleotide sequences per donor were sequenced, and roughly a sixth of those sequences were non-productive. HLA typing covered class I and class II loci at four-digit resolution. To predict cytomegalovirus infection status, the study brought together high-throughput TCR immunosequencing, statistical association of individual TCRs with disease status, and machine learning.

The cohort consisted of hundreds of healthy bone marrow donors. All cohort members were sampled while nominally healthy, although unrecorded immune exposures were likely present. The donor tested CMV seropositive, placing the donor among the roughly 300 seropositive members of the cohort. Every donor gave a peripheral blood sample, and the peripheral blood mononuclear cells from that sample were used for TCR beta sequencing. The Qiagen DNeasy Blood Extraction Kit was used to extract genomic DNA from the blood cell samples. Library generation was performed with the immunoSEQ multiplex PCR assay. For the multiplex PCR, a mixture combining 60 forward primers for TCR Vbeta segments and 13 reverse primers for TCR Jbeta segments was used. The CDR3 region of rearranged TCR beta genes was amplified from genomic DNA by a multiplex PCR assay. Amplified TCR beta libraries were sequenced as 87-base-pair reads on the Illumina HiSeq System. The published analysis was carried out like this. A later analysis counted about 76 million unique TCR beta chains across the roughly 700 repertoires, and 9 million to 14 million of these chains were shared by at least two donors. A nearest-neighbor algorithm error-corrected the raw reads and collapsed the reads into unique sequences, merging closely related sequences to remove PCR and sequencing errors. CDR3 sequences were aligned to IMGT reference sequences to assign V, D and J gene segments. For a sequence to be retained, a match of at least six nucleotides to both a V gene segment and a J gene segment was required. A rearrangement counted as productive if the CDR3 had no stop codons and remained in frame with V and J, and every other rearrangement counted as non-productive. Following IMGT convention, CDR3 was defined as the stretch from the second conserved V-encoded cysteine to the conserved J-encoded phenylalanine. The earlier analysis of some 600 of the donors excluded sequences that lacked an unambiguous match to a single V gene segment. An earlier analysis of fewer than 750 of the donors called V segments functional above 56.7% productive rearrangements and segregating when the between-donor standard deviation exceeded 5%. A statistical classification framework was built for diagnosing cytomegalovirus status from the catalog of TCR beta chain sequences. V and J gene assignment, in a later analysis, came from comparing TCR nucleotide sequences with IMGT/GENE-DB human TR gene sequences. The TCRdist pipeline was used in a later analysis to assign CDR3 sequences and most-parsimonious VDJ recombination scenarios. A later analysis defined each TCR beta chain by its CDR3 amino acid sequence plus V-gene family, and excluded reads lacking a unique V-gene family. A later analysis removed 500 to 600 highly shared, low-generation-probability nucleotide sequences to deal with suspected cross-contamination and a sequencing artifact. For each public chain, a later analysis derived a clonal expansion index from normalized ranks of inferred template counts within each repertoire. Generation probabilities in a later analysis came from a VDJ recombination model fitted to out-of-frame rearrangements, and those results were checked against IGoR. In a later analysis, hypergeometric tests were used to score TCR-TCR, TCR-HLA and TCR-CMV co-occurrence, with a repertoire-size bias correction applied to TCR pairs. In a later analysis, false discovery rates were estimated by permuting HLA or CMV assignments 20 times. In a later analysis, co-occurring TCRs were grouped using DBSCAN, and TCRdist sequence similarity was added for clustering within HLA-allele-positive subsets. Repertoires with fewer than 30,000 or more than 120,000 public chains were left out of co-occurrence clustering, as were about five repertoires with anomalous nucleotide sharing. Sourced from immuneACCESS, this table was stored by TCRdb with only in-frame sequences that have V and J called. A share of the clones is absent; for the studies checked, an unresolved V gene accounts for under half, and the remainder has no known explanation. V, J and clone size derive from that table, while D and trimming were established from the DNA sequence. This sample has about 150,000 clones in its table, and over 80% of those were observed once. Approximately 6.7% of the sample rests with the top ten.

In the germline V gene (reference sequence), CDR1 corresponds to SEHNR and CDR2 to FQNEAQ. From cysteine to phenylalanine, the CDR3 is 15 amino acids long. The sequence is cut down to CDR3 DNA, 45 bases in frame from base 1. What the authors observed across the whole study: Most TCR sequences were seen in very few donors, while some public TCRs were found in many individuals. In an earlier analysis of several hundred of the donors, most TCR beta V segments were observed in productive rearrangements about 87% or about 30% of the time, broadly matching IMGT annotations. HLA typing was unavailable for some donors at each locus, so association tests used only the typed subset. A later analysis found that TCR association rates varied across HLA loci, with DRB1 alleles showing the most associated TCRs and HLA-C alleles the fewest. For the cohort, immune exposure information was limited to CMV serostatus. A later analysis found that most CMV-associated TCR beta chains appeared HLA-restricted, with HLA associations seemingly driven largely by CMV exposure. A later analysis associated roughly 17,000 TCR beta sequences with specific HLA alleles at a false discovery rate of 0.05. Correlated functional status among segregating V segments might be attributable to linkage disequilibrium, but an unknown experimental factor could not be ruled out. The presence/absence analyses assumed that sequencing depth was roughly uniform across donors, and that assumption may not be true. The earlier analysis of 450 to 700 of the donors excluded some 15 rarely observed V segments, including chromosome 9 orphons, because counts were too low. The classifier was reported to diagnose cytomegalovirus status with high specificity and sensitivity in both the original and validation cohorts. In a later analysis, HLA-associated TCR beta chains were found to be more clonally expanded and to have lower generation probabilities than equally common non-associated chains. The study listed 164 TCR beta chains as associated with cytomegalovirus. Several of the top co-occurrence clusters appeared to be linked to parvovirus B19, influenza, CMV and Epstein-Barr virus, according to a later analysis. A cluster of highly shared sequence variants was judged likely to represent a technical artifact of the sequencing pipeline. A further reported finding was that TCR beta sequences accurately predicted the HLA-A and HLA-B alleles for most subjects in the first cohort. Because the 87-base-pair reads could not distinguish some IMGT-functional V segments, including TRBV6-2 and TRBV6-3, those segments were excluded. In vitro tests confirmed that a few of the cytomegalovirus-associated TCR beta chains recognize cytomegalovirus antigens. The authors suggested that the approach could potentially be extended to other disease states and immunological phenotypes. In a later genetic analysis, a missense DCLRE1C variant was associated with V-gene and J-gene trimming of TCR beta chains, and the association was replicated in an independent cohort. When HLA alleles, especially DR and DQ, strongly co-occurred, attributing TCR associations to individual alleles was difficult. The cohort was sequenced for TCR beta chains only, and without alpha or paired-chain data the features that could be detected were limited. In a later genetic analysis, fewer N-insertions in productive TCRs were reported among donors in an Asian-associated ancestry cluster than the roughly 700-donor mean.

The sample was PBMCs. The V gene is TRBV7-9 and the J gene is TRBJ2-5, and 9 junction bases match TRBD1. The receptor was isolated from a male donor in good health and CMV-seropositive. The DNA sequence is TGTTCCAGCAGCTACCGGGACAGGGCCGAAGAGACCCAGTACTTC. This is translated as CSSSYRDRAEETQYF.